This T cell receptor (beta chain) was sequenced for a study of Ad26.COV2.S vaccination and SARS-CoV-2 variants. Study details: Doses of Ad26.COV2.S were injected into muscle once or twice, 56 days apart. Notes on the study in general: Those who received the vaccine showed greater spike-specific TCR breadth than those given placebo.

Data came from immunoSEQ multiplex PCR; TCRdb stores just in-frame clones and leaves some out. The sample lists under 550,000 clones; roughly 90% were seen once. Points on this clone: The target antigen is unknown.

The CDR3 runs 14 residues. From germline, CDR1 is MNHEY and CDR2 SMNVEV (reference sequence). V dropped 4 bases and J dropped 2; count of bases not matched to a gene: 5. The treatment is: approximately 18 received Ad26.COV2.S at low or high dose, single or two shots; 5 received placebo; per-sample allocation not given. Samples analyzed were those drawn on day 63 after the first vaccine or placebo injection. Its platform was an Ad26 vector, and its expressed antigen was Wuhan-strain SARS-CoV-2 spike. The source was peripheral blood, collected in a trial of Ad26.COV2.S vaccine versus placebo. This chain connects TRBV27 to TRBJ2-7; 7 bases align to TRBD1. The TCR originated in a person between 18 and 59 years old who received the Ad26.COV2.S COVID-19 vaccine or a placebo. The CDR3, as DNA: TGTGCCAGCAGTTGGACAGGCATAACCTACGAGCAGTACTTC. Protein: CASSWTGITYEQYF.